The 18 T cell receptor beta chains reported below all come from one sample, sequenced in a study of cytomegalovirus exposure and HLA in healthy donors. The PCR made use of 60 Vbeta and 13 Jbeta primers. Only in-frame clones appear in the TCRdb table, and some are missing; sequencing was by immunoSEQ multiplex PCR. The table shows under 200,000 clones, with 82% occurring only once. The sequenced material came from PBMCs. All receptors derive from a male donor in good health and CMV-seropositive.

V is TRBV5-1 and J is TRBJ2-7, with D possibly matching TRBD1 (5 bases). V was cut by 4 bases and J by 3 bases, with 17 bases left in between. The CDR3 is 15 residues long. The germline gives CDR1 SGHRS, CDR2 YFSETQ. Here the CDR3 reads CASSLVAGLSYEQYF. The CDR3 coding sequence is TGCGCCAGCAGCCTTGTGGCAGGGTTGAGCTACGAGCAGTACTTC.

The chain carries TRBV20-1 and TRBJ2-3, with D possibly matching TRBD2 (6 bases). Germline CDR1 reads DFQATT; CDR2 reads SNEGSKA (reference sequence). V lost 8 bases, J lost 7 bases, and 10 bases lay in between. CDR3 length: 10 amino acids. The CDR3 nucleotides are TGCAGTCCACGGGAGAATACGCAGTATTTT. Its translation is CSPRENTQYF.

The chain uses TRBV19 and TRBJ2-7; weak D call: TRBD1 (10 bases). Germline loops: CDR1 LNHDA, CDR2 SQIVND (reference sequence). V lost 5 bases and J 6 bases, leaving 41 bases between the germline ends. The CDR3 spans 22 residues. The CDR3 DNA sequence: TGTGCCAGTAGTGGGACAGACAGGGGGCTCGGGCTAGCGGGAATTCGAGGCGGCGAGCAGTACTTC. Translation gives CASSGTDRGLGLAGIRGGEQYF.

V is TRBV5-4 and J is TRBJ2-7, with 11 bases that match TRBD2. The germline V gene encodes CDR1 SGHNT and CDR2 YYREEE (reference sequence). The CDR3 is 17 residues long. After removal of 4 bases from V and 6 bases from J, the junction contained 15 bases not matched to a gene. The DNA of the CDR3 is TGTGCCAGCAGCCTCATTGGGGGTAGCGGGGGGGATGTCGAGCAGTACTTC. It yields the protein CASSLIGGSGGDVEQYF.

The chain is built from TRBV10-1 and TRBJ2-1, with TRBD2 matching over 9 bases. The germline V gene encodes CDR1 WNHNN and CDR2 SYGVQD (reference sequence). The CDR3 sequence is 15 residues long. The J segment lost 8 bases and the V segment lost 2 bases, leaving 7 bases of the junction unmatched. The CDR3, as DNA: TGCGCCAGCAGTGAGGGCGCGGGGGGGGCCTATGAGCAGTTCTTC. Its protein is CASSEGAGGAYEQFF.

V gene TRBV29-1 combines with J gene TRBJ2-2; the match to TRBD2 covers 7 bases. V shed 7 bases and J 5 bases; nucleotides not matched to a gene: 4. The CDR3 is made up of 12 amino acids. Germline loops: CDR1 SQVTM, CDR2 ANQGSEA. The DNA for the CDR3 is TGCAGCGCCGGGGAGGGTACCGGGGAGCTGTTTTTT. It yields the protein CSAGEGTGELFF.

This clone was seen a handful of times. V and J are TRBV4-3 and TRBJ2-1; the D is unclear. The V gene lost 2 bases and the J gene lost 0 bases, with 8 bases spanning the gap. Germline values: CDR1 LGHNA, CDR2 YSLEER. This CDR3 contains 15 residues. The CDR3 nucleotides read TGCGCCAGCAGCCAACGCAAGAGCTCCTACAATGAGCAGTTCTTC. Its protein product is CASSQRKSSYNEQFF.

The chain recombines TRBV5-6 with TRBJ1-5; 7 bases are a match to TRBD1. V lost 1 base and J lost 7; bases outside the gene matches: 5. The CDR3 has 14 amino acids. Germline CDR1 SGHDT, CDR2 YYEEEE. The CDR3 protein is CASSLLEGAQPQHF. The CDR3 bases are TGTGCCAGCAGCTTGCTTGAGGGGGCACAGCCCCAGCATTTT.

This chain joins TRBV9 and TRBJ2-1; 9 bases match TRBD1. Per germline, CDR1 SGDLS and CDR2 YYNGEE. The CDR3 has 16 amino acids. V lost 0 bases and J lost 7; bases outside the gene matches: 8. The CDR3 coding sequence is TGTGCCAGCAGCGTAGTACAGGGGGCCCTAGGAAATGAGCAGTTCTTC. This gives the protein CASSVVQGALGNEQFF.

V gene TRBV10-1 combines with J gene TRBJ1-2; D is ambiguous. CDR1 WNHNN and CDR2 SYGVQD come from the germline V gene (reference sequence). Trimming took 6 bases from V and 0 from J, leaving 5 bases between them. CDR3 length: 12 amino acids. This CDR3 reads CASRSSNYGYTF. In nucleotides, the CDR3 is TGCGCCAGCAGGTCTTCTAACTATGGCTACACCTTC.

The rearrangement joins TRBV15 to TRBJ2-7, with 11 bases that match TRBD1. Trimming removed 1 base from V and 4 bases from J; junction bases left unmatched: 3. The CDR3 consists of 15 residues. The V gene's germline CDR1 is LNHNV and CDR2 YYDKDF (reference sequence). The CDR3 protein is CATSRGDRGVYEQYF. Here the CDR3 DNA reads TGTGCCACCAGCAGAGGGGACAGGGGGGTATACGAGCAGTACTTC.

This sequence joins TRBV30 and TRBJ2-5; 8 bases match TRBD2. This CDR3 has 15 residues. The V and J ends lost 3 bases and 3 bases, in that order; junction bases with no gene match: 9. Germline CDR1 is GTSNPN and CDR2 is SVGIG (reference sequence). The CDR3 nucleotides read TGTGCCTGGAGATCGGGTGGTAGCGGGAAAGAGACCCAGTACTTC. Its protein is CAWRSGGSGKETQYF.

The chain employs TRBV7-6 and TRBJ1-5, with 10 bases identical to TRBD1. CDR1 and CDR2 (germline): SGHVS, FNYEAQ. The V segment lost 5 bases and the J segment 0 bases; nucleotides outside the gene matches: 4. The CDR3 totals 16 residues. CDR3 nucleotides: TGTGCCAGCAGCGTTGGGACAGGGGATAGCAATCAGCCCCAGCATTTT. It encodes CASSVGTGDSNQPQHF.

The V and J genes are TRBV9 and TRBJ1-1, with D tentatively TRBD1 (5 bases). The length of the CDR3 is 13 residues. Looked up from germline, CDR1 is SGDLS and CDR2 is YYNGEE. V was pared by 1 base and J by 6 bases, with 10 bases between. The CDR3 DNA reads TGTGCCAGCAGCGTAACCGGAGGGGCTGAAGCTTTCTTT. Translation: CASSVTGGAEAFF.

Turning to this clone: Other DNA sequences of this sample code for an identical CDR3. This chain joins TRBV5-4 and TRBJ2-5, with 9 bases lining up with TRBD1. The germline CDR1 and CDR2 sequences are SGHNT and YYREEE (reference sequence). The CDR3 contains 13 residues. After removal of 5 bases from V and 5 bases from J, the junction contained 4 bases not matched to a gene. In DNA, the CDR3 is TGTGCCAGCAGTTCCGACAGGGGGGAGACCCAGTACTTC. Translated: CASSSDRGETQYF.

In this sample, this clone turned up once. The J gene is TRBJ2-7, the V gene TRBV11-2, with D possibly TRBD2 on 6 matching bases. Germline values: CDR1 SGHAT, CDR2 FQNNGV. The CDR3 loop spans 15 amino acids. Trimming stripped 4 bases from V and 2 bases from J, with 15 bases between. The CDR3, as DNA: TGTGCCAGCAGCTCCTCCGGGGACTTAGCCTACGAGCAGTACTTC. This translates into CASSSSGDLAYEQYF.

The chain joins TRBV10-2 to TRBJ1-2; tentatively, D is TRBD1 (6 bases). The CDR3 runs to 12 residues. V was pared by 10 bases and J by 8 bases, with 17 bases between. Germline CDR1 is WSHSY and CDR2 is SAAADI. The CDR3 region has the DNA TGCGCCACCGATCAGGGGTCTGGAGGCTACACCTTC. This gives the protein CATDQGSGGYTF.

This clone was found once. The chain uses TRBV7-6 and TRBJ2-2, with D perhaps TRBD2 (5 bases). V lost 4 bases to trimming and J lost 0 bases, with 6 bases between them. The length of the CDR3 is 14 residues. The germline V gene encodes CDR1 SGHVS and CDR2 FNYEAQ. The CDR3 DNA follows: TGTGCCAGCAGCTCGACTACGAACACCGGGGAGCTGTTTTTT. Protein sequence: CASSSTTNTGELFF.